The 9 T cell receptor beta chains in this list originate from one sample, sequenced in a study of somatic mutations in T cells in chronic GVHD. Repertoires were generated with immunoSEQ multiplex PCR, while TCRdb's copy carries only in-frame clones and drops some. Counted here are 13,000 to 15,000 clones, around 80% occurring once; the ten biggest clones make up about 30%. What was sequenced was Vbeta20-negative CD4+ T cells from blood. Source of these receptors: a male patient aged 50 to 60 with chronic graft-versus-host disease. Some T cells may have come from the graft donor.

The chain employs TRBV6-6 and TRBJ1-2; unclear D gene. V was trimmed by 6 bases and J by 8 bases, leaving 10 bases between them. The CDR3 is 11 residues long. CDR1 is MNHNY and CDR2 is SVGAGI in the germline V gene (reference sequence). Written as DNA, the CDR3 is TGTGCCAGCAGCTCCACTCGGGGCTACACCTTC. Protein sequence: CASSSTRGYTF.

On this clone: Relative to the germline gene, one junction end is altered; a read error may explain this. The rearrangement uses TRBV10-3 and TRBJ1-1; possibly TRBD1 for D (5 bases). The CDR3 is made up of 12 amino acids. Germline loops: CDR1 ENHRY, CDR2 SYGVKD. CDR3 region: CAIRDRNTEAFF. The CDR3 coding sequence is TGTGCCATCCGTGACAGGAACACTGAAGCTTTCTTT.

The chain combines TRBV29-1 with TRBJ1-1, with 8 positions matching TRBD1. V lost 5 bases to trimming and J lost 5 bases; unmatched junction nucleotides: 4. Germline lookup yields CDR1 SQVTM and CDR2 ANQGSEA. The CDR3 has 12 residues. Here the CDR3 reads CSVTGGYTEAFF. The CDR3 DNA reads as TGCAGCGTTACAGGGGGATATACTGAAGCTTTCTTT. Using reference TRBV29-1 and TRBJ1-1 for the parts outside the CDR3, the full variable domain is SAVISQKPSRDICQRGTSLTIQCQVDSQVTMMFWYRQQPGQSLTLIATANQGSEATYESGFVIDKFPISRPNLTFSTLTVSNMSPEDSSIYLCSVTGGYTEAFFGQGTRLTVV.

Only one count was recorded for this clone. This chain joins TRBV27 and TRBJ1-1; 7 nucleotides match TRBD1. The CDR3 sequence is 14 residues long. Germline CDR1 is MNHEY and CDR2 is SMNVEV (reference sequence). V gave up 6 bases and J gave up 1 base; unmatched junction bases: 5. CDR3 loop: CASSLQGENTEAFF. As DNA, the CDR3 is TGTGCCAGCAGCCTTCAGGGGGAGAACACTGAAGCTTTCTTT.

The chain has TRBV6-1 and TRBJ1-2; D possibly corresponds to TRBD1 (5 bases). Germline CDR1 MNHNS, CDR2 SASEGT. V lost 4 bases and J lost 8, with 20 bases in between. This CDR3 is 15 amino acids long. CDR3 protein: CASSGGRVGEVGYTF. Here the CDR3 DNA reads TGTGCCAGCAGTGGGGGTCGCGTAGGGGAAGTGGGCTACACCTTC.

The rearrangement links TRBV9 to TRBJ1-1; 8 positions agree with TRBD1. This CDR3 is 13 amino acids long. J lost 2 bases, V lost 5 bases, and 2 bases had no gene match. Germline V gene lookup returns CDR1 SGDLS and CDR2 YYNGEE. CDR3 bases: TGTGCCAGCAGGGGACAGGACAACACTGAAGCTTTCTTT. Amino acid sequence: CASRGQDNTEAFF.

V and J are TRBV2 and TRBJ1-1, with a tentative D call TRBD1 (6 bases). From germline, CDR1 is SNHLY and CDR2 FYNNEI. V gave up 5 bases and J gave up 3 bases, with 13 bases separating them. This CDR3 has 14 residues. CDR3 bases: TGTGCCAGCAGTCTGCTTACAGGGTACACTGAAGCTTTCTTT. As protein: CASSLLTGYTEAFF. The variable domain in full, with the rest retrieved from reference TRBV2 and TRBJ1-1, is EPEVTQTPSHQVTQMGQEVILRCVPISNHLYFYWYRQILGQKVEFLVSFYNNEISEKSEIFDDQFSVERPDGSNFTLKIRSTKLEDSAMYFCASSLLTGYTEAFFGQGTRLTVV.

V is TRBV27 and J is TRBJ2-7; 8 bases are a match to TRBD1. Germline V gene data show CDR1 as MNHEY and CDR2 as SMNVEV (reference sequence). The trim removed 2 bases at V and 2 bases at J, leaving 5 bases unmatched. The CDR3 runs 15 residues. Here the CDR3 reads CASSLLGQGAYEQYF. CDR3 nucleotide sequence: TGTGCCAGCAGTTTACTCGGACAGGGAGCCTACGAGCAGTACTTC.

This clone was counted a single time. This chain connects TRBV19 to TRBJ1-3, with D perhaps TRBD1 (5 bases). Looked up from germline, CDR1 is LNHDA and CDR2 is SQIVND (reference sequence). The CDR3 spans 15 residues. V was trimmed by 5 bases and J by 8 bases, leaving 19 bases between them. In nucleotides, the CDR3 is TGTGCCAGTAGTGTCTCCCCTGGACGGGGGGACACCATATATTTT. This codes for CASSVSPGRGDTIYF.